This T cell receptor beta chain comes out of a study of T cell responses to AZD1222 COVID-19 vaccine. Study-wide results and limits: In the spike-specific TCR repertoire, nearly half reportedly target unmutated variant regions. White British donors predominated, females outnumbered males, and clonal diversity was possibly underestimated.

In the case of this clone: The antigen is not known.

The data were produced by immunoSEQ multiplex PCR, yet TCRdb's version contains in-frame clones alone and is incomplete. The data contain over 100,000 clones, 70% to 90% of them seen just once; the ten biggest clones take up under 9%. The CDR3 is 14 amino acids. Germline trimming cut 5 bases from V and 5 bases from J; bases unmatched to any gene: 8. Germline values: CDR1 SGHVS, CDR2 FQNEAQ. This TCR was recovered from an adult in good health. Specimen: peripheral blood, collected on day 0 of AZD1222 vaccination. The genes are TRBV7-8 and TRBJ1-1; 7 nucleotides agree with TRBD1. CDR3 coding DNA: TGTGCCAGCAGCCAAGACAGGGCGGAAACTGAAGCTTTCTTT. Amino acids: CASSQDRAETEAFF.